Listed here are 14 T cell receptor beta chains from one sample, sequenced in a study of T cells in Graves' hyperthyroidism and ophthalmopathy. Amplified TCR beta CDR3 regions derived from RNA transcripts. The TCR CDR3 was amplified in a first-round RT-PCR using the HTBI primer set. TCRdb re-called the multiplex PCR reads with MiXCR, one entry per CDR3 protein. Among over 250,000 distinct CDR3 sequences listed, 20% to 25% were seen once. Sequenced material: blood. These receptor sequences come from a man aged 25 to 40 with Graves' ophthalmopathy.

The table lists this clonotype with a few counts. The chain uses TRBV30 and TRBJ1-1, with D perhaps TRBD1 (5 bases). The V end was cut by 3 bases, the J end by 1 base, with 12 bases between. Germline assignment: CDR1 GTSNPN and CDR2 SVGIG (reference sequence). The CDR3 loop spans 14 amino acids. In DNA, the CDR3 is TGTGCCTGGAGAACGGGACCCGCGAACACTGAAGCTTTCTTT. Its translation is CAWRTGPANTEAFF.

The chain couples TRBV20-1 to TRBJ2-1; TRBD2 matches at 9 bases. Germline lookup yields CDR1 DFQATT and CDR2 SNEGSKA (reference sequence). The CDR3 spans 14 residues. V lost 5 bases and J lost 6; bases outside the gene matches: 8. In nucleotides, the CDR3 is TGCAGTGCTGAGAGGACTAGCGCTTTCAATGAGCAGTTCTTC. It translates to CSAERTSAFNEQFF.

In its sample, this clonotype was seen a few times. The gene calls are TRBV6-1 and TRBJ1-3; TRBD1 agrees at 8 bases. V was clipped by 6 bases and J by 4 bases; unmatched bases: 8. There are 15 residues in the CDR3. Per germline, CDR1 MNHNS and CDR2 SASEGT. The CDR3 spells CASSPQGAQGNTIYF. CDR3 DNA sequence: TGTGCCAGCAGCCCTCAGGGGGCGCAGGGAAACACCATATATTTT.

About this clonotype: One end of the junction fails to match germline, which may point to a read error. This rearrangement joins TRBV12-3 or TRBV12-4 to TRBJ1-2, with no clear D. There are 12 residues in the CDR3. CDR3 residues: CASSISEFGHTF. CDR3 bases: TGTGCCAGCAGTATCTCTGAATTTGGCCACACCTTC.

This clonotype was observed at least ten times. CDR3 in amino acids: CASSLRDEQYF. As DNA, the CDR3 is TGTGCCAGCTCACTCCGGGACGAGCAGTACTTC. The rearrangement links TRBV18 to TRBJ2-7; no definite D call. The V and J ends lost 4 bases and 5 bases respectively, with 6 bases between them. Germline assignment: CDR1 KGHSH and CDR2 LQKENI. The CDR3 totals 11 residues.

This clonotype was recorded many times. The chain links TRBV3-1 to TRBJ2-5; the match to TRBD2 covers 9 bases. The CDR3 totals 16 residues. After removal of 0 bases from V and 5 bases from J, the junction contained 7 bases not matched to a gene. Germline assignment: CDR1 LGHDT and CDR2 YNNKEL (reference sequence). In nucleotides, the CDR3 is TGTGCCAGCAGCCAAGAAGGAGGCGGGAGGGAGGAGACCCAGTACTTC. Translated, it gives CASSQEGGGREETQYF.

This clonotype was counted at least ten times. The rearrangement uses TRBV2 and TRBJ1-1, with D perhaps TRBD1 (6 bases). Germline V CDR1 and CDR2: SNHLY, FYNNEI. The length of the CDR3 is 13 residues. V was shortened by 10 bases and J by 1 base, with 13 bases between the two germline ends. The CDR3 loop is CANGGGANTEAFF. CDR3 nucleotide sequence: TGTGCCAACGGAGGGGGGGCGAACACTGAAGCTTTCTTT.

This rearrangement joins TRBV19 to TRBJ1-1, with D maybe TRBD1 (5 bases). Germline-derived CDR1 and CDR2 are LNHDA and SQIVND (reference sequence). The CDR3 extends over 14 amino acids. V was clipped by 5 bases and J by 4 bases, with 14 bases between them. The CDR3 DNA follows: TGTGCCAGTAGTCCCCAGGGAGGTATCACTGAAGCTTTCTTT. Protein: CASSPQGGITEAFF.

This clonotype has more than one count but fewer than ten. This chain connects TRBV2 to TRBJ1-2, with D possibly matching TRBD1 (5 bases). V was shortened by 2 bases and J by 7 bases, with 20 bases between the two germline ends. Germline-derived CDR1 and CDR2 are SNHLY and FYNNEI. The CDR3 runs 16 residues. CDR3 in amino acids: CASSESRGAPLGGYTF. The CDR3 DNA reads TGTGCCAGCAGTGAAAGTCGTGGGGCGCCATTGGGTGGCTACACCTTC. The full variable domain, with the rest looked up from reference TRBV2 and TRBJ1-2, is EPEVTQTPSHQVTQMGQEVILRCVPISNHLYFYWYRQILGQKVEFLVSFYNNEISEKSEIFDDQFSVERPDGSNFTLKIRSTKLEDSAMYFCASSESRGAPLGGYTFGSGTRLTVV.

The rearrangement uses TRBV12-5 and TRBJ1-1, with D unclear. V lost 6 bases, J lost 0 bases, and 14 bases lay in between. Germline V gene data show CDR1 as LGHNT and CDR2 as FRNRAP. This CDR3 is built from 15 residues. As DNA, the CDR3 is TGTGCTAGTGGCAGGTGGGATTTGGTGAACACTGAAGCTTTCTTT. Its translation is CASGRWDLVNTEAFF.

This clonotype was seen many times. The chain couples TRBV12-3 or TRBV12-4 to TRBJ2-2; TRBD2 aligns across 9 bases. V lost 3 bases to trimming and J lost 7 bases; unmatched junction nucleotides: 6. The CDR3 is 15 residues long. The CDR3 here is CASSLSGRMFGELFF. The CDR3 DNA sequence: TGTGCCAGCAGTTTGAGCGGGAGGATGTTCGGGGAGCTGTTTTTT.

The rearrangement joins TRBV5-1 to TRBJ1-1; D not certain. V dropped 3 bases and J dropped 0 bases, with 9 bases sitting between them. From germline, CDR1 is SGHRS and CDR2 YFSETQ. The CDR3 sequence is 14 residues long. The CDR3 coding sequence is TGCGCCAGCAGCTCGTTGGAATTGAACACTGAAGCTTTCTTT. Translating gives CASSSLELNTEAFF.

The CDR3 spells CSVSPRGGDTQYF. The CDR3, as DNA: TGCAGTGTAAGCCCCAGGGGAGGAGATACGCAGTATTTT. This chain uses TRBV20-1 with TRBJ2-3; D possibly matches TRBD1 or TRBD2 (6 bases each). Between the trimmed V and J ends, which lost 7 bases and 5 bases, there was a span of 16 bases. This CDR3 has 13 residues. From germline, CDR1 is DFQATT and CDR2 SNEGSKA (reference sequence).

This clonotype was seen ten or more times. The chain employs TRBV11-3 and TRBJ2-1, with a weak D call TRBD2 (5 bases). This CDR3 spans 15 amino acids. Trimming took 7 bases from V and 3 from J, leaving 16 bases between them. CDR1 and CDR2 from the germline V gene are SGHNT and YENEEA. The CDR3 coding sequence is TGTGCCAGCACCCCCGCGGCGGGCCGCTACAATGAGCAGTTCTTC. Translation gives CASTPAAGRYNEQFF.